A selection of T cell receptor beta chains follows, all from one sample in a study of regulatory T cells in long-lasting Graves disease. TCRdb re-derived calls from the multiplex PCR reads in MiXCR, one entry per CDR3 protein. The data contain 550,000 to 600,000 distinct CDR3 sequences, 15% to 20% of them singletons. A further study also used this sample, focusing on T cells in Graves' hyperthyroidism and ophthalmopathy.

Sequencing was performed on peripheral blood mononuclear cells (PBMCs), taken at new diagnosis, from a patient treated with antithyroid drugs. These receptors all stem from a man aged 18 to 30 with Graves disease. CDR3s include the opening cysteine and the closing phenylalanine or tryptophan. D genes are given only for firm matches. The listing skips clone size in some rows; elsewhere it reads once, few, many or a size class.

size | J | D | V | CDR3 | DNA
many | TRBJ1-1 | TRBD1 | TRBV30 | CACATGEGTEAFF | TGTGCCTGCGCGACAGGGGAAGGCACTGAAGCTTTCTTT
- | TRBJ1-1 | - | TRBV11-2 | CASTLQGSMNTEAFF | TGTGCCAGCACTTTGCAGGGTTCAATGAACACTGAAGCTTTCTTT
- | TRBJ2-7 | TRBD1 | TRBV25-1 | CASGDRGHEQYF | TGTGCCAGCGGGGACAGGGGGCATGAGCAGTACTTC
many | TRBJ1-3 | - | TRBV15 | CATSLRQQISGNTIYF | TGTGCCACCAGCCTAAGACAGCAGATCTCTGGAAACACCATATATTTT
- | TRBJ2-7 | - | TRBV2 | CASSQDRLFSYEQYF | TGCGCCAGCAGCCAGGACAGATTATTCTCCTACGAGCAGTACTTC
many | TRBJ2-5 | TRBD2 | TRBV28 | CASSGGEALRETQYF | TGTGCCAGCAGTGGGGGGGAGGCCCTGAGGGAGACCCAGTACTTC
- | TRBJ2-7 | TRBD1 | TRBV12-3/TRBV12-4 | CASSPWTGKNEQYF | TGTGCCAGCAGTCCCTGGACAGGGAAAAACGAGCAGTACTTC
- | TRBJ2-3 | TRBD2 | TRBV5-4 | CASSLKAGTSGSTDTQYF | TGTGCCAGCAGCTTGAAAGCCGGGACTAGCGGTAGCACAGATACGCAGTATTTT
many | TRBJ2-3 | - | TRBV6-5 | CASSYGGGSPTDTQYF | TGTGCCAGCAGTTACGGAGGGGGCTCACCCACAGATACGCAGTATTTT
- | TRBJ1-2 | TRBD1 | TRBV27 | CASSRQGVTANYVYTF | TGTGCCAGCAGTAGACAGGGGGTGACAGCTAACTATGTCTACACCTTC
few | TRBJ2-1 | - | TRBV7-3 | CASSSTGPSSYNEQFF | TGTGCCAGCAGCTCTACAGGGCCCAGCTCCTACAATGAGCAGTTCTTC
- | TRBJ2-7 | - | TRBV19 | CASRPEQDSYEQYF | TGTGCCAGTAGACCAGAGCAGGACTCCTACGAGCAGTACTTC
many | TRBJ2-1 | - | TRBV27 | CASSWTGTPVLF | TGTGCCAGCAGCTGGACCGGGACCCCCGTTTTATTC
- | TRBJ1-2 | - | TRBV19 | CASRTPDSNYGYTF | TGTGCCAGTAGAACTCCCGACAGCAACTATGGCTACACCTTC
many | TRBJ2-7 | - | TRBV2 | CASCFLPGDRDEQYF | TGTGCCAGCTGCTTTCTGCCGGGAGATCGTGACGAGCAGTACTTC
many | TRBJ1-2 | - | TRBV11-2 | CASSLTPDSSVDGYTF | TGTGCCAGCAGCTTAACCCCGGACAGTTCGGTAGATGGCTACACCTTC
few | TRBJ2-1 | - | TRBV5-1 | CASSLALEGRGEQFF | TGCGCCAGCAGCTTGGCCCTAGAGGGTAGGGGTGAGCAGTTCTTC
few | TRBJ2-3 | - | TRBV20-1 | CSALEGSPDTQYF | TGCAGTGCCCTAGAGGGGAGCCCAGATACGCAGTATTTT
few | TRBJ2-7 | - | TRBV5-1 | CASSLVTGPLKDEQYF | TGCGCCAGCAGCTTGGTAACAGGACCACTAAAGGACGAGCAGTACTTC
few | TRBJ2-7 | TRBD1 | TRBV20-1 | CSARTSGGYYEQYF | TGCAGTGCTAGGACCTCAGGGGGTTACTACGAGCAGTACTTC